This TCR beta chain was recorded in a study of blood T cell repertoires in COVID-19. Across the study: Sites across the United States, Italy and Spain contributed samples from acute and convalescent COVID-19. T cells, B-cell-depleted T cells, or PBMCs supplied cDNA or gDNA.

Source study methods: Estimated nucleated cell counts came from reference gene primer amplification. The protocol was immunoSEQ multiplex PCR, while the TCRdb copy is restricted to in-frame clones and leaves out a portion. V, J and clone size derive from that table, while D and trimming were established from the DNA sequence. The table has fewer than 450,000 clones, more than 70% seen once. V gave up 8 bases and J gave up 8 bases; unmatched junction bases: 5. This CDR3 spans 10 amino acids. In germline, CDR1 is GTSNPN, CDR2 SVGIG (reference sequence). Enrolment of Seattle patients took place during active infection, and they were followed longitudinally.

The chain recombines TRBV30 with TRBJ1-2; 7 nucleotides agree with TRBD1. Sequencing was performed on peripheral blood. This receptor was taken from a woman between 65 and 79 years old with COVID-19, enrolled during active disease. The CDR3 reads CALEGGGYTF. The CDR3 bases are TGTGCCCTGGAAGGGGGCGGCTACACCTTC.